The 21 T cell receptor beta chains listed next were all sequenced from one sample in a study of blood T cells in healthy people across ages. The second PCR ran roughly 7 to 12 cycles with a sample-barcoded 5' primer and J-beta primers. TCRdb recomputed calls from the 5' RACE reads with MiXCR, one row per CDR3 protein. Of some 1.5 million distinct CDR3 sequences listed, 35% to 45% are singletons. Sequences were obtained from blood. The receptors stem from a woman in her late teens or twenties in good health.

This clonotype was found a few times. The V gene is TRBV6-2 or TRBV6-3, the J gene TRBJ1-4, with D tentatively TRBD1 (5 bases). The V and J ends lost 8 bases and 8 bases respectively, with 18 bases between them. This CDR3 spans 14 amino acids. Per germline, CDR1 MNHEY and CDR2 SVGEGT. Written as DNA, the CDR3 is TGTGCCAGCGCCAGGGCCTCGGGAGGGGAAAAACTGTTTTTT. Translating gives CASARASGGEKLFF.

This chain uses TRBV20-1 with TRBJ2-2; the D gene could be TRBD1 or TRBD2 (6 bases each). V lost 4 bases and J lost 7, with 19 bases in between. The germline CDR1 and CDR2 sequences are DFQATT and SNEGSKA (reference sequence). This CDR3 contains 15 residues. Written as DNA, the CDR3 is TGCAGTGCTACCGGGGGCCTAGCGAGGGGCGGGGAGCTGTTTTTT. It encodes CSATGGLARGGELFF.

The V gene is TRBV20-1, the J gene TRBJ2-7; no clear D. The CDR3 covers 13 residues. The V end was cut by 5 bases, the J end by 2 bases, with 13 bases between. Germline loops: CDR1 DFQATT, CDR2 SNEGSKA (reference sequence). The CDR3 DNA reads TGCAGTGCTGGAAGACAACCTACCTACGAGCAGTACTTC. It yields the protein CSAGRQPTYEQYF.

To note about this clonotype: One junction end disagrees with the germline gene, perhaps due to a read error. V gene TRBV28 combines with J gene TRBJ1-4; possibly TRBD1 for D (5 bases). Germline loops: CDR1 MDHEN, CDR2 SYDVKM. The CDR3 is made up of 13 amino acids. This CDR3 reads CASSYRGAEKPFF. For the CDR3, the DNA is TGTGCCAGCAGTTATAGGGGAGCTGAAAAACCGTTTTTT.

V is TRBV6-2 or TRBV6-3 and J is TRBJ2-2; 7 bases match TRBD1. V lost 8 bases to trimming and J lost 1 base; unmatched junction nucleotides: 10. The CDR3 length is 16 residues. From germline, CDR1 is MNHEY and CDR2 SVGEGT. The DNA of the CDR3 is TGTGCCAGCGACAAAGGGGACAGAGTGAACACCGGGGAGCTGTTTTTT. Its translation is CASDKGDRVNTGELFF.

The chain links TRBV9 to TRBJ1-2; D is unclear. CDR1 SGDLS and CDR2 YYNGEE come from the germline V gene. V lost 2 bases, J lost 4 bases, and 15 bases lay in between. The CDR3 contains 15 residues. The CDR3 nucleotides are TGTGCCAGCAGCGTCTCGGAGGCAGCCTCCTATGGCTACACCTTC. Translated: CASSVSEAASYGYTF.

CDR3 protein: CASSYGRGGYEQYF. DNA of the CDR3: TGTGCCAGCAGTTATGGCAGGGGCGGCTACGAGCAGTACTTC. The rearrangement links TRBV6-2 or TRBV6-3 to TRBJ2-7; tentatively, D is TRBD1 (6 bases). CDR1 and CDR2 (germline): MNHEY, SVGEGT. The CDR3 runs 14 residues. Trimming removed 3 bases at V and 3 bases at J, with 12 bases between.

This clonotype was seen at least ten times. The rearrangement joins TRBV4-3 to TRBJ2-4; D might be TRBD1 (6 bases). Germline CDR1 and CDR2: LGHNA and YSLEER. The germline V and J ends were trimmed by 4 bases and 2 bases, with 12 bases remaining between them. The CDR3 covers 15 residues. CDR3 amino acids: CASSRLTGTKNIQYF. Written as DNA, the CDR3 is TGCGCCAGCAGCCGCCTAACAGGGACCAAAAACATTCAGTACTTC.

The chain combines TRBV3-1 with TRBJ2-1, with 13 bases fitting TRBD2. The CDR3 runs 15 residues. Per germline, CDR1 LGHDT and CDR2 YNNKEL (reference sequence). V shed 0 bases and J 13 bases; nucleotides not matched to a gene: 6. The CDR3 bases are TGTGCCAGCAGCCAAGATAGGGGACTAGCGGGAAGACAGTTCTTC. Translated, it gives CASSQDRGLAGRQFF.

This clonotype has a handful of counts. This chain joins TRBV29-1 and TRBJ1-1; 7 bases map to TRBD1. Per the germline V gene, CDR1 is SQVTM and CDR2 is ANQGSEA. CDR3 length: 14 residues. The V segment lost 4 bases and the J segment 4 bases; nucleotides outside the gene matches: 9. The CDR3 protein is CSVGPQGSLTEAFF. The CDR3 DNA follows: TGCAGCGTTGGACCACAGGGGTCTCTCACTGAAGCTTTCTTT.

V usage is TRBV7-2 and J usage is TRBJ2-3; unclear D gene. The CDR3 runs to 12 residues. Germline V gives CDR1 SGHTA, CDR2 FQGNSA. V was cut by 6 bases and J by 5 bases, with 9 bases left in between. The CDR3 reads CASRNLEDTQYF. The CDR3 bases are TGTGCCAGCAGAAACCTGGAAGATACGCAGTATTTT.

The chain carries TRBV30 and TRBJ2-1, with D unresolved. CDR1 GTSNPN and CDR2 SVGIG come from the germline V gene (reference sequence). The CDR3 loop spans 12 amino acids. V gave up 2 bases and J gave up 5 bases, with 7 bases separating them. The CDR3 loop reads CAWSSLNNEQFF. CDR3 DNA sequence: TGTGCCTGGAGTAGCCTTAACAATGAGCAGTTCTTC.

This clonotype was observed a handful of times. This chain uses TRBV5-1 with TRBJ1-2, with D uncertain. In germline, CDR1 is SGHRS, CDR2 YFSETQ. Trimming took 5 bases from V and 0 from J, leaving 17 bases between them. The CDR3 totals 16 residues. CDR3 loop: CASRGLERPANYGYTF. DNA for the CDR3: TGCGCCAGCAGAGGCCTTGAGAGACCAGCTAACTATGGCTACACCTTC.

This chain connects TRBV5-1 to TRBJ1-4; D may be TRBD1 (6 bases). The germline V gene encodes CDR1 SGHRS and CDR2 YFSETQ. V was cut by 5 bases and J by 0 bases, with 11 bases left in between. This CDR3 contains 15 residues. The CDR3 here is CASSYDRTTNEKLFF. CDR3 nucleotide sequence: TGCGCCAGCAGTTATGACAGGACAACTAATGAAAAACTGTTTTTT.

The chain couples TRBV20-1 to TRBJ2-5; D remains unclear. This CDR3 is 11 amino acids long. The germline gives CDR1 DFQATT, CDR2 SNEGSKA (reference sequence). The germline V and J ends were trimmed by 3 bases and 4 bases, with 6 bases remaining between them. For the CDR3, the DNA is TGCAGTGCTAGGGCCGGAGAGACCCAGTACTTC. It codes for CSARAGETQYF.

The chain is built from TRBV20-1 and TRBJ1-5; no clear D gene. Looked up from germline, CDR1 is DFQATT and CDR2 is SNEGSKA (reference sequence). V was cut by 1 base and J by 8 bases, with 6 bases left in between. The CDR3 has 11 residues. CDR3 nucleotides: TGCAGTGCTAGAGGGGGTGAGCCCCAGCATTTT. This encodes CSARGGEPQHF.

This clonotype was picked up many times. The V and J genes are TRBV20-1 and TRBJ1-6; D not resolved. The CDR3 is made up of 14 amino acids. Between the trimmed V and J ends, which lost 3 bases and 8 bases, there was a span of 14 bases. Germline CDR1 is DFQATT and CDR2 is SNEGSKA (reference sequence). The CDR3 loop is CSASNYFRDSPLHF. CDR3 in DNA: TGCAGTGCTAGTAATTATTTCCGCGATTCACCCCTCCACTTT.

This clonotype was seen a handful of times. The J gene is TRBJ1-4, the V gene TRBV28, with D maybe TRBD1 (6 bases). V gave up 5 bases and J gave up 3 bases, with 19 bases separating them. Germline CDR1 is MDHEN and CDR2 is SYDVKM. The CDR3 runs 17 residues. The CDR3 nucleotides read TGTGCCAGCAGTCCACTCTACCCAGGGGTAGCTAATGAAAAACTGTTTTTT. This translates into CASSPLYPGVANEKLFF.

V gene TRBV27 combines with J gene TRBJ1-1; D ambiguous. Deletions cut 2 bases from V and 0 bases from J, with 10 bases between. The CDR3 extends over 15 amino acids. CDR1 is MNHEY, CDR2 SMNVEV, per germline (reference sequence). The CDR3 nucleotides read TGTGCCAGCAGTTTAATTTGGGGTATGAACACTGAAGCTTTCTTT. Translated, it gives CASSLIWGMNTEAFF.

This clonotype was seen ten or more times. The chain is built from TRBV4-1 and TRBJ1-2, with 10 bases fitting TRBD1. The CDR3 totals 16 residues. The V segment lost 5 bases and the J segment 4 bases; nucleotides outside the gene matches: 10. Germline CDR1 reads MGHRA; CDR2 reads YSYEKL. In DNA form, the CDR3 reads TGCGCCAGCAGCGCAAGCCGGGACAGGGGTTTCTATGGCTACACCTTC. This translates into CASSASRDRGFYGYTF.

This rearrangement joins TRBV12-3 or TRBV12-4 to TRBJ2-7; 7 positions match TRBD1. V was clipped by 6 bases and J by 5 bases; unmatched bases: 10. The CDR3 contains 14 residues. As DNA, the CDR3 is TGTGCCAGCAGGATAACAGGGGCTCAAGACGAGCAGTACTTC. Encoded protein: CASRITGAQDEQYF.